The next 11 T cell receptor beta chains were all read from a single sample in a study of identical twins. Each CDR3 protein gets one entry after TCRdb re-called the 5' RACE reads with MiXCR. The sample records 550,000 to 700,000 distinct CDR3 sequences, around 9.6% being singletons. These data were also filed under a second study, of yellow fever vaccine responses in identical twins.

Material: PBMCs. These receptors came from a woman under 30 in good health.

The genes are TRBV7-9 and TRBJ1-6; 8 bases align to TRBD1. The CDR3 consists of 16 residues. V shed 2 bases and J 7 bases; nucleotides not matched to a gene: 7. The V gene's germline CDR1 is SEHNR and CDR2 FQNEAQ (reference sequence). The CDR3 sequence is CASSLSGGSVNSPLHF. CDR3 DNA sequence: TGTGCCAGCAGCTTATCAGGGGGCTCCGTCAATTCACCCCTCCACTTT.

J is TRBJ2-1 and V is TRBV18; weak D call: TRBD2 (5 bases). CDR1 is KGHSH, CDR2 LQKENI, per germline. V was pared by 3 bases and J by 4 bases, with 19 bases between. CDR3 size: 17 residues. CDR3 protein: CASSPAGIKVDYNEQFF. The CDR3 DNA reads as TGTGCCAGCTCACCGGCCGGGATTAAGGTCGATTACAATGAGCAGTTCTTC.

Many counts were recorded for this clonotype. The chain is built from TRBV20-1 and TRBJ2-3; D uncertain. V lost 6 bases, J lost 2 bases, and 6 bases lay in between. The germline V gene has CDR1 DFQATT and CDR2 SNEGSKA (reference sequence). The CDR3 covers 11 residues. CDR3 DNA sequence: TGCAGTGCAAAGATCACAGATACGCAGTATTTT. Protein sequence: CSAKITDTQYF.

Only a few counts were recorded for this clonotype. V gene TRBV7-8 combines with J gene TRBJ1-2; 10 bases fit TRBD1. The CDR3 covers 19 residues. The V segment lost 1 base and the J segment 4 bases; nucleotides outside the gene matches: 15. Germline CDR1 reads SGHVS; CDR2 reads FQNEAQ. The CDR3 spells CASSLGPPGQGRIGYGYTF. Written as DNA, the CDR3 is TGTGCCAGCAGCTTAGGCCCGCCGGGACAGGGGCGAATTGGCTATGGCTACACCTTC.

This clonotype was counted between two and nine times. V is TRBV6-5 and J is TRBJ2-2; possibly TRBD1 for D (7 bases). CDR1 is MNHEY, CDR2 SVGAGI, per germline. This CDR3 has 16 amino acids. The V gene lost 1 base and the J gene lost 5 bases, with 14 bases spanning the gap. The CDR3 coding sequence is TGTGCCAGCAGTTACTACAGGGGCGCGGGGACCGGGGAGCTGTTTTTT. Protein product: CASSYYRGAGTGELFF.

The chain is built from TRBV20-1 and TRBJ2-1, with D possibly being TRBD2 (6 bases). This CDR3 is 14 amino acids long. CDR1 and CDR2 (germline): DFQATT, SNEGSKA (reference sequence). The V gene lost 5 bases and the J gene lost 1 base, with 12 bases spanning the gap. The CDR3 reads CSAAGGVSYNEQFF. The CDR3 region has the DNA TGCAGTGCTGCTGGAGGGGTTTCCTACAATGAGCAGTTCTTC.

J is TRBJ2-3 and V is TRBV7-6, with a possible D match to TRBD1 (5 bases). The CDR3 extends over 16 amino acids. V shed 5 bases and J shed 3 bases, with 18 bases lying between them. CDR1 SGHVS and CDR2 FNYEAQ come from the germline V gene. The chain's CDR3 is CASSRTPTVTTDTQYF. For the CDR3, the DNA is TGTGCCAGCAGCCGTACACCGACAGTCACGACAGATACGCAGTATTTT. Full variable domain (rest looked up from reference TRBV7-6 and TRBJ2-3): GAGVSQSPRYKVTKRGQDVALRCDPISGHVSLYWYRQALGQGPEFLTYFNYEAQQDKSGLPNDRFSAERPEGSISTLTIQRTEQRDSAMYRCASSRTPTVTTDTQYFGPGTRLTVL.

This sequence joins TRBV5-1 and TRBJ2-4, with 7 bases aligning to TRBD2. The CDR3 is 15 residues long. Looked up from germline, CDR1 is SGHRS and CDR2 is YFSETQ. V trimming: 3 bases; J trimming: 8 bases; junction bases outside the gene matches: 11. DNA of the CDR3: TGCGCCAGCAGCTCTACTGGCGGGAGTACAGACATTCAGTACTTC. This sequence encodes CASSSTGGSTDIQYF.

The chain uses TRBV10-2 and TRBJ2-7; unclear D gene. Trimming removed 1 base at V and 6 bases at J, with 13 bases between. The CDR3 is 14 residues long. Germline V gives CDR1 WSHSY, CDR2 SAAADI. The CDR3 sequence is CASSELDPDGEQYF. DNA of the CDR3: TGCGCCAGCAGTGAGTTGGACCCGGACGGCGAGCAGTACTTC.

The chain recombines TRBV5-4 with TRBJ2-7; D not certain. Looked up from germline, CDR1 is SGHNT and CDR2 is YYREEE (reference sequence). V was pared by 1 base and J by 6 bases, with 5 bases between. The CDR3 has 11 residues. The CDR3 nucleotides are TGTGCCAGCAGCTTGTCCCCCGAGCAGTACTTC. It codes for CASSLSPEQYF.

This clonotype has just a few counts. The V gene is TRBV27, the J gene TRBJ2-5; D gene uncertain. This CDR3 is 15 amino acids long. V lost 0 bases, J lost 0 bases, and 8 bases lay in between. Germline V lookup: CDR1 MNHEY, CDR2 SMNVEV (reference sequence). The CDR3 coding sequence is TGTGCCAGCAGTTTATCCATAGAAAACCAAGAGACCCAGTACTTC. It translates to CASSLSIENQETQYF.